Listed here is a single T cell receptor beta chain. Germline CDR1 reads LNHDA; CDR2 reads SQIVND (reference sequence). This CDR3 region has 16 residues. V was shortened by 7 bases and J by 1 base, with 18 bases between the two germline ends. The data belong to a study of control samples from healthy donors and cancer patients. Data came from immunoSEQ multiplex PCR; TCRdb stores just in-frame clones and leaves some out. The sample has approximately 82,000 clones, around 87% seen once. The sample was blood. The sequence was collected from a man in his fifties or sixties in good health. This chain joins TRBV19 and TRBJ2-3; D gene uncertain. CDR3 loop: CASIPTPDLRTDTQYF. CDR3 in DNA: TGTGCCAGTATCCCTACCCCCGACCTCCGCACAGATACGCAGTATTTT.